The 29 T cell receptor beta chains listed next were all sequenced from one sample in a study of T cell repertoires in cytomegalovirus infection. The antigens these receptors bind are not known. One entry per CDR3 protein, called by TCRdb with MiXCR from the reads. Of roughly 90,000 distinct CDR3 sequences in the sample, 20% to 30% are singletons; the top ten hold approximately 48%. Sequencing used CD8+ T cells from cultured PBMCs, obtained from culture after CMV antigen stimulation. All receptors come from a human donor in good health (CMV status not recorded). Some clones in this sample may be carry-over from other donors' samples.

The V gene is TRBV11-3, the J gene TRBJ1-4; 8 nucleotides agree with TRBD1. The junction had 4 bases not matched to a gene; V was cut back by 6 bases and J by 7 bases. The length of the CDR3 is 13 residues. CDR1 and CDR2 from the germline V gene are SGHNT and YENEEA. CDR3 in amino acids: CASSDRGSEKLFF. CDR3 in DNA: TGTGCCAGCAGTGACAGGGGCAGTGAAAAACTGTTTTTT. The variable domain in full, with the rest retrieved from reference TRBV11-3 and TRBJ1-4, is EAGVVQSPRYKIIEKKQPVAFWCNPISGHNTLYWYLQNLGQGPELLIRYENEEAVDDSQLPKDRFSAERLKGVDSTLKIQPAELGDSAVYLCASSDRGSEKLFFGSGTQLSVL.

This clonotype was seen ten or more times. The J gene is TRBJ2-7, the V gene TRBV19; tentatively, D is TRBD1 (6 bases). The germline V gene encodes CDR1 LNHDA and CDR2 SQIVND (reference sequence). The CDR3 runs to 14 residues. Trimming removed 8 bases from V and 3 bases from J, with 17 bases in between. CDR3 nucleotide sequence: TGTGCCAGTGGACTCCAGGGACAAAGCTACGAGCAGTACTTC. Amino acids: CASGLQGQSYEQYF.

This clonotype was recorded a few times. The chain has TRBV30 and TRBJ2-7, with 7 bases aligning to TRBD1. CDR1 is GTSNPN, CDR2 SVGIG, per germline (reference sequence). The length of the CDR3 is 13 residues. The ends lost 0 bases at V and 7 bases at J; junction bases unmatched: 6. CDR3 protein: CAWSVGGVSEQYF. In nucleotides, the CDR3 is TGTGCCTGGAGTGTAGGGGGCGTCTCGGAGCAGTACTTC.

The CDR3 coding sequence is TGTGCCAGCAGTTCCTCTGAGTACAGGGCTAACACTGAAGCTTTCTTT. As protein: CASSSSEYRANTEAFF. This sequence joins TRBV6-2 or TRBV6-3 and TRBJ1-1; tentative D call: TRBD1 (6 bases). Looked up from germline, CDR1 is MNHEY and CDR2 is SVGEGT. With 4 bases removed from V and 2 bases from J, the gap between germline ends came to 17 bases. CDR3 length: 16 residues.

This clonotype has only a few counts. This rearrangement joins TRBV4-3 to TRBJ1-5; a possible D gene is TRBD1 (5 bases). The CDR3 extends over 16 amino acids. From germline, CDR1 is LGHNA and CDR2 YSLEER. The V and J ends lost 0 bases and 1 base respectively, with 10 bases between them. CDR3 bases: TGCGCCAGCAGCCAAGATCGGCAGGGAAGCAATCAGCCCCAGCATTTT. Its translation: CASSQDRQGSNQPQHF.

The table lists this clonotype with a few counts. The chain is built from TRBV5-8 and TRBJ2-7, with a weak D call TRBD1 (6 bases). Trimming took off 4 bases at V and 3 bases at J, with 14 bases between the two ends. CDR3 length: 14 residues. The V gene's germline CDR1 is SGHTS and CDR2 YDEGEE. The CDR3 DNA reads TGTGCCAGCAGCCAGGACAGAAGCTACTACGAGCAGTACTTC. Its translation is CASSQDRSYYEQYF.

To note about this clonotype: One end of the junction varies from germline; a read error may be responsible. V is TRBV19 and J is TRBJ1-6, with D perhaps TRBD1 (6 bases). The CDR3 length is 14 residues. Germline V gene sequence: CDR1 LNHDA, CDR2 SQIVND (reference sequence). Written as DNA, the CDR3 is TGTACCAGTAGTTTAGGACAGAGTAATTCACCCCTCCACTTT. Translation: CTSSLGQSNSPLHF.

This chain connects TRBV27 to TRBJ2-7, with D maybe TRBD1 (5 bases). V lost 6 bases and J 2 bases, leaving 11 bases between the germline ends. There are 13 residues in the CDR3. In germline, CDR1 is MNHEY, CDR2 SMNVEV (reference sequence). The CDR3 DNA reads as TGTGCCAGCAGCCTGACAGCGACCTACGAGCAGTACTTC. Amino acids: CASSLTATYEQYF.

V is TRBV7-9 and J is TRBJ2-3; no firm D call. V was shortened by 5 bases and J by 2 bases, with 11 bases between the two germline ends. Germline CDR1 SEHNR, CDR2 FQNEAQ (reference sequence). CDR3 length: 14 residues. The CDR3 spells CASSQGVSTDTQYF. Here the CDR3 DNA reads TGTGCCAGCAGCCAAGGCGTTTCCACAGATACGCAGTATTTT.

This clonotype has a handful of counts. The CDR3 region has the DNA TGTGCCAGCAGGCAACATGAAAAACTGTTTTTT. It encodes CASRQHEKLFF. The J gene is TRBJ1-4, the V gene TRBV12-3 or TRBV12-4; D is unclear. The germline V and J ends were trimmed by 6 bases and 6 bases, with 5 bases remaining between them. CDR3 length: 11 amino acids.

This clonotype was detected only a few times. The chain uses TRBV20-1 and TRBJ2-3, with D hard to call. Germline CDR1 DFQATT, CDR2 SNEGSKA (reference sequence). The CDR3 consists of 15 residues. Trimming stripped 2 bases from V and 1 base from J, with 13 bases between. CDR3 DNA: TGCAGTGCTAGAAACCCTCCCGAGGGCACAGATACGCAGTATTTT. Protein product: CSARNPPEGTDTQYF.

This clonotype was seen many times. The V and J genes are TRBV7-2 and TRBJ2-7; 11 bases agree with TRBD2. V shed 3 bases and J 1 base; nucleotides not matched to a gene: 2. The CDR3 covers 15 residues. Germline assignment: CDR1 SGHTA and CDR2 FQGNSA. CDR3 coding DNA: TGTGCCAGCAGCTTTCTAGCGGGAGGATCCTACGAGCAGTACTTC. Translating gives CASSFLAGGSYEQYF.

The chain combines TRBV27 with TRBJ2-7; tentative D call: TRBD2 (5 bases). The germline V and J ends were trimmed by 5 bases and 4 bases, with 12 bases remaining between them. The CDR3 has 13 residues. Germline CDR1 and CDR2: MNHEY and SMNVEV (reference sequence). CDR3 loop: CASSPDRTYEQYF. The CDR3 nucleotides read TGTGCCAGCAGTCCCGACCGGACTTACGAGCAGTACTTC.

Of note for this clonotype: This sequence may be a read error, since a much larger clone differs from it by one base. The chain links TRBV11-2 to TRBJ2-3; D uncertain. The CDR3 is 15 residues long. CDR1 and CDR2 from the germline V gene are SGHAT and FQNNGV. The CDR3 spells CTSSSPVGSTDTQYF. CDR3 sequence (DNA): TGTACCAGCAGCTCCCCAGTCGGCAGCACAGATACGCAGTATTTT. Supplemented by reference TRBV11-2 and TRBJ2-3, the full variable domain reads EAGVAQSPRYKIIEKRQSVAFWCNPISGHATLYWYQQILGQGPKLLIQFQNNGVVDDSQLPKDRFSAERLKGVDSTLKIQPAKLEDSAVYLCTSSSPVGSTDTQYFGPGTRLTVL.

This clonotype occurred a few times. The chain combines TRBV7-2 with TRBJ1-3; D not resolved. Germline assignment: CDR1 SGHTA and CDR2 FQGNSA. V lost 4 bases to trimming and J lost 7 bases, with 14 bases between them. This CDR3 contains 14 residues. The CDR3 is CASSSGGLWNTIYF. The DNA of the CDR3 is TGTGCCAGCAGCTCCGGAGGACTCTGGAACACCATATATTTT.

This clonotype was seen a few times. V is TRBV7-9 and J is TRBJ2-7, with 8 bases identical to TRBD1. The CDR3 is 15 residues long. Germline V gene sequence: CDR1 SEHNR, CDR2 FQNEAQ (reference sequence). The trim removed 5 bases at V and 2 bases at J, leaving 8 bases unmatched. The CDR3 coding sequence is TGTGCCAGCAGCCCGCGGACAGGGAAAACCTACGAGCAGTACTTC. Its protein product is CASSPRTGKTYEQYF.

The CDR3 spells CASSQEFRGNTEAFF. In DNA, the CDR3 is TGCGCCAGCAGCCAAGAGTTTCGGGGCAACACTGAAGCTTTCTTT. The chain links TRBV4-1 to TRBJ1-1, with TRBD1 as a possible D gene (5 bases). CDR1 is MGHRA, CDR2 YSYEKL, per germline. CDR3 size: 15 residues. Deletions cut 0 bases from V and 2 bases from J, with 10 bases between.

This clonotype was recorded at least ten times. This chain uses TRBV6-1 with TRBJ1-6; 7 bases map to TRBD1. The CDR3 has 16 residues. The V gene end was trimmed by 4 bases and the J gene end by 10 bases; junction bases not matched to a gene: 13. CDR1 MNHNS and CDR2 SASEGT come from the germline V gene. CDR3 protein: CASSAQSTGSESPLHF. The CDR3 coding sequence is TGTGCCAGCAGTGCCCAGTCGACAGGGTCGGAATCACCCCTCCACTTT.

The chain has TRBV9 and TRBJ2-5, with 10 bases matching TRBD1. The CDR3 spans 15 residues. V lost 4 bases, J lost 3 bases, and 6 bases stayed unmatched. Germline V gene data show CDR1 as SGDLS and CDR2 as YYNGEE. CDR3 sequence (DNA): TGTGCCAGCAGCCCCCGGACAGGGGGTGAAGAGACCCAGTACTTC. Amino acids: CASSPRTGGEETQYF.

The chain recombines TRBV6-2 or TRBV6-3 with TRBJ2-6, with 11 bases matching TRBD1. Germline-derived CDR1 and CDR2 are MNHEY and SVGEGT. The V gene end was trimmed by 4 bases and the J gene end by 4 bases; junction bases not matched to a gene: 6. This CDR3 has 17 residues. Here the CDR3 DNA reads TGTGCCAGCAGTTCCGGGACAGGGGGTCGCGGGGCCAACGTCCTGACTTTC. Its translation is CASSSGTGGRGANVLTF.

This clonotype was observed a handful of times. The chain couples TRBV24-1 to TRBJ2-1; 12 bases agree with TRBD2. Germline values: CDR1 KGHDR, CDR2 SFDVKD. J lost 6 bases, V lost 9 bases, and 14 bases had no gene match. The CDR3 contains 17 residues. The CDR3 coding sequence is TGTGCCACCGGGCCAACTAGCGGGGGGTTCTCCCTCAATGAGCAGTTCTTC. Residues: CATGPTSGGFSLNEQFF.

The rearrangement uses TRBV6-5 and TRBJ1-5, with 9 positions matching TRBD1. This CDR3 comprises 14 residues. The ends lost 5 bases at V and 8 bases at J; junction bases unmatched: 7. Germline CDR1 and CDR2: MNHEY and SVGAGI. The CDR3 spells CASSPLDRGKPQHF. The CDR3 DNA reads TGTGCCAGCAGTCCGCTGGACAGGGGTAAGCCCCAGCATTTT.

The J gene is TRBJ2-4, the V gene TRBV28; D is unresolved. Trimming removed 1 base from V and 1 base from J, with 14 bases in between. Germline V gene sequence: CDR1 MDHEN, CDR2 SYDVKM. This CDR3 comprises 17 residues. This chain's CDR3 is CASSLFLLSRAKNIQYF. CDR3 bases: TGTGCCAGCAGTTTATTCCTTTTGTCCAGGGCCAAAAACATTCAGTACTTC.

The rearrangement uses TRBV6-6 and TRBJ2-7; possible D gene TRBD1, 6 bases. The CDR3 contains 14 residues. Germline loops: CDR1 MNHNY, CDR2 SVGAGI (reference sequence). Trimming cost V 6 bases and J 0 bases, with 12 bases left between them. The CDR3 sequence is CASRPRTASYEQYF. In DNA form, the CDR3 reads TGTGCCAGCAGACCTAGGACAGCCTCCTACGAGCAGTACTTC.

The sample holds a few counts of this clonotype. CDR3 DNA sequence: TGTGCCAGCAGCCCTATGGACTGGGGGCTCGAGCAGTACTTC. Encoded protein: CASSPMDWGLEQYF. The V and J genes are TRBV14 and TRBJ2-7; TRBD1 might be the D (6 bases). This CDR3 comprises 14 residues. Germline loops: CDR1 SGHDN, CDR2 FVKESK. V lost 4 bases to trimming and J lost 6 bases, with 16 bases between them. The whole variable domain, filled in from reference TRBV14 and TRBJ2-7, reads EAGVTQFPSHSVIEKGQTVTLRCDPISGHDNLYWYRRVMGKEIKFLLHFVKESKQDESGMPNNRFLAERTGGTYSTLKVQPAELEDSGVYFCASSPMDWGLEQYFGPGTRLTVT.

The chain recombines TRBV14 with TRBJ1-6, with D hard to call. V lost 1 base to trimming and J lost 8 bases, with 9 bases between them. This CDR3 comprises 14 residues. Germline V CDR1 and CDR2: SGHDN, FVKESK. The CDR3 spells CASSQALVYSPLHF. Written as DNA, the CDR3 is TGTGCCAGCAGCCAAGCCTTAGTCTATTCACCCCTCCACTTT.

This clonotype was counted a few times. This rearrangement joins TRBV6-2 or TRBV6-3 to TRBJ2-7; 11 bases agree with TRBD2. CDR3 length: 15 amino acids. V trimming: 6 bases; J trimming: 2 bases; junction bases outside the gene matches: 6. From germline, CDR1 is MNHEY and CDR2 SVGEGT. In nucleotides, the CDR3 is TGTGCCAGCAGGCTGAATAGCGGGAGGGCCTACGAGCAGTACTTC. It yields the protein CASRLNSGRAYEQYF.

This clonotype was detected a few times. The J gene is TRBJ2-3, the V gene TRBV2, with D hard to call. V shed 4 bases and J shed 2 bases, with 19 bases lying between them. CDR1 and CDR2 (germline): SNHLY, FYNNEI. CDR3 size: 17 residues. The CDR3 here is CASSGPWNSDPTDTQYF. The CDR3 nucleotides read TGTGCCAGCAGTGGCCCCTGGAATTCAGATCCCACAGATACGCAGTATTTT. The variable domain in full, completed from reference TRBV2 and TRBJ2-3, reads EPEVTQTPSHQVTQMGQEVILRCVPISNHLYFYWYRQILGQKVEFLVSFYNNEISEKSEIFDDQFSVERPDGSNFTLKIRSTKLEDSAMYFCASSGPWNSDPTDTQYFGPGTRLTVL.

This clonotype appeared a few times. The chain recombines TRBV20-1 with TRBJ1-5; possible D gene TRBD1, 6 bases. V was cut by 6 bases and J by 0 bases, with 15 bases left in between. The CDR3 is 15 amino acids. Germline V gives CDR1 DFQATT, CDR2 SNEGSKA (reference sequence). The DNA of the CDR3 is TGCAGTGCCCCGGTGGGGGGGCATAGCAATCAGCCCCAGCATTTT. Protein product: CSAPVGGHSNQPQHF.